Sequencing of this T cell receptor beta chain was carried out in a study of blood T cell repertoires in COVID-19. The table came from immunoSEQ multiplex PCR; TCRdb's copy has only in-frame clones and leaves some out. The sample gives 350,000 to 400,000 clones, about 89% of which show up once; about 0.78% is in the top ten. CDR3 length: 12 residues. CDR1 MNHNY and CDR2 SVGAGI come from the germline V gene (reference sequence). Sequenced: PBMCs or T cells enriched from blood (not recorded which). This clonotype originated in a woman between 40 and 50 years old who had been exposed to COVID-19. This rearrangement joins TRBV6-6 to TRBJ1-4; 7 bases are a match to TRBD1. The CDR3 DNA reads as TGTGGATGGGACAGTTTTAATGAAAAACTGTTTTTT. The encoded protein is CGWDSFNEKLFF.